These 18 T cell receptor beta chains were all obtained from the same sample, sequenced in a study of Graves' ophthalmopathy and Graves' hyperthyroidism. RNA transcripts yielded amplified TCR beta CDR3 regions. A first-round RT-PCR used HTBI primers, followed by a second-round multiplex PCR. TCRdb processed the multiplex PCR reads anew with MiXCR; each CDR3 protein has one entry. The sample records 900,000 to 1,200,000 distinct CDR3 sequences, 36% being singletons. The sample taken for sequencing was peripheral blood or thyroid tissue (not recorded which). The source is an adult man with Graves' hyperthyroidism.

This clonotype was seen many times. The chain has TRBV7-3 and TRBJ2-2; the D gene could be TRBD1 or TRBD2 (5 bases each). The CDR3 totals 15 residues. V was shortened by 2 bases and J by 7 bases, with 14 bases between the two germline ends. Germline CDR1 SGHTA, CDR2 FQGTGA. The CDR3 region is CASSLAGAINGELFF. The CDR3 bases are TGTGCCAGCAGCTTAGCCGGGGCTATCAACGGGGAGCTGTTTTTT. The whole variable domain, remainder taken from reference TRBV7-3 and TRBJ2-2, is GAGVSQTPSNKVTEKGKYVELRCDPISGHTALYWYRQSLGQGPEFLIYFQGTGAADDSGLPNDRFFAVRPEGSVSTLKIQRTERGDSAVYLCASSLAGAINGELFFGEGSRLTVL.

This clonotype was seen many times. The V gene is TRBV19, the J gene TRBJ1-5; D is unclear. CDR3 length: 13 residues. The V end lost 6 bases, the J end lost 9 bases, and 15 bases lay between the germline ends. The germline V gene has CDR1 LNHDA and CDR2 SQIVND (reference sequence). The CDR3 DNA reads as TGTGCCAGTAGCGCGACGCTTCCCTCGCCCCAGCATTTT. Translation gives CASSATLPSPQHF.

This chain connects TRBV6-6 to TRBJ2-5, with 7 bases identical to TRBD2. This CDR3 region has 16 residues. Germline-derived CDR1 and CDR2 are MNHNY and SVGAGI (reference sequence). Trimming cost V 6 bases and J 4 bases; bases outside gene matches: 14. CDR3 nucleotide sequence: TGTGCCAGCAGATCAATGAGGCTAGCGGTGGGAGAGACCCAGTACTTC. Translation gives CASRSMRLAVGETQYF.

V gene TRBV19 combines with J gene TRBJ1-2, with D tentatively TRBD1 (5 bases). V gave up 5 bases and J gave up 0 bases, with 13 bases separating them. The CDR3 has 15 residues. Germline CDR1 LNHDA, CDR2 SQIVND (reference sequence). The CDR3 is CASSVDSHANYGYTF. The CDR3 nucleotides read TGTGCCAGTAGTGTCGACAGTCACGCTAACTATGGCTACACCTTC. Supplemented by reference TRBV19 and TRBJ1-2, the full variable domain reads DGGITQSPKYLFRKEGQNVTLSCEQNLNHDAMYWYRQDPGQGLRLIYYSQIVNDFQKGDIAEGYSVSREKKESFPLTVTSAQKNPTAFYLCASSVDSHANYGYTFGSGTRLTVV.

CDR3 bases: TGTGCCAATGCGTCGGGGGCAACTGGCACCATATATTTT. This gives the protein CANASGATGTIYF. The chain carries TRBV11-2 and TRBJ1-3, with D tentatively TRBD1 (6 bases). The CDR3 loop spans 13 amino acids. CDR1 SGHAT and CDR2 FQNNGV come from the germline V gene. V gave up 10 bases and J gave up 9 bases, with 19 bases separating them.

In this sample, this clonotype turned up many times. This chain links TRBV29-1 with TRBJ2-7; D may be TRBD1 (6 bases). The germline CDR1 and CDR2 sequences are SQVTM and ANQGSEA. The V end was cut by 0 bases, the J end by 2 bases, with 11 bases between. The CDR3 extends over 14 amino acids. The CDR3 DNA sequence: TGCAGCGTTGAAGACCCGACAGGTACCTACGAGCAGTACTTC. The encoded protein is CSVEDPTGTYEQYF.

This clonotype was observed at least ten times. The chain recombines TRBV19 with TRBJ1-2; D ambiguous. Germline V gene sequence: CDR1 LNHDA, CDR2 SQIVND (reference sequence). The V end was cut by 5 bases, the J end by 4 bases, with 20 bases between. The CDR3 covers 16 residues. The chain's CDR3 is CASSLDSLLPTYGYTF. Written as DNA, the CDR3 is TGTGCCAGTAGTCTGGACTCTCTCCTCCCTACCTATGGCTACACCTTC.

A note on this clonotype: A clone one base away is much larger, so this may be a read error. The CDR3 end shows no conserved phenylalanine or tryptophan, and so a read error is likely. The CDR3 DNA reads TGTGCCAGCAGTGACGGATGGGGGACTGAAGCTTTCTCT. Translated, it gives CASSDGWGTEAFS. The rearrangement joins TRBV10-2 to TRBJ1-1; D is possibly TRBD1 (5 bases). Germline loops: CDR1 WSHSY, CDR2 SAAADI. The CDR3 loop spans 13 amino acids.

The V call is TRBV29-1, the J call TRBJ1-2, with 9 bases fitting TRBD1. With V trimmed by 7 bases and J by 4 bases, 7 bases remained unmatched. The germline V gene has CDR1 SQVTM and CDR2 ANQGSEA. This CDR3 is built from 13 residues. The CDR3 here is CSDSGQGVYGYTF. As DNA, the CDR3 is TGCAGCGACTCGGGACAGGGAGTCTATGGCTACACCTTC.

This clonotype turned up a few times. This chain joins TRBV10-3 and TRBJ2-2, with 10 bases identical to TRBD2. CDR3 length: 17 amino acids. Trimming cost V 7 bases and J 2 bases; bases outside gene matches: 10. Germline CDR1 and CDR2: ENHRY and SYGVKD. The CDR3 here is CAINGASGRINTGELFF. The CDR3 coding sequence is TGTGCCATCAATGGGGCTAGCGGGAGAATAAACACCGGGGAGCTGTTTTTT.

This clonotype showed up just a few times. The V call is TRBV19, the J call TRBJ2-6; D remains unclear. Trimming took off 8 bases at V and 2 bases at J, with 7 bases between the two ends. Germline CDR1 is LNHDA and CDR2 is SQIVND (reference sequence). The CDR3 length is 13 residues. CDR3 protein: CASQMAGANVLTF. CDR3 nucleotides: TGTGCCAGTCAAATGGCTGGGGCCAACGTCCTGACTTTC.

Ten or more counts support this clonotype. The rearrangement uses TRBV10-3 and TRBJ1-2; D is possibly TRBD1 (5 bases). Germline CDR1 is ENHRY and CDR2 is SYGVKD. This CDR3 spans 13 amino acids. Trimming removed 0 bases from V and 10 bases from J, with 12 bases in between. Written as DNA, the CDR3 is TGTGCCATCAGTGAGTCGACGGGGGTCGTCTACACCTTC. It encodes CAISESTGVVYTF.

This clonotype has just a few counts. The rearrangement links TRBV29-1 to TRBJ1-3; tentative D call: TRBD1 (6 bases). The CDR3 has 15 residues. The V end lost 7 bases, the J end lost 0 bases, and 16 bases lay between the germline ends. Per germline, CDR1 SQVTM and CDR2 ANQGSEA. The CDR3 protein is CSAYRDIASGNTIYF. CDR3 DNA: TGCAGCGCTTACCGGGACATAGCCTCTGGAAACACCATATATTTT.

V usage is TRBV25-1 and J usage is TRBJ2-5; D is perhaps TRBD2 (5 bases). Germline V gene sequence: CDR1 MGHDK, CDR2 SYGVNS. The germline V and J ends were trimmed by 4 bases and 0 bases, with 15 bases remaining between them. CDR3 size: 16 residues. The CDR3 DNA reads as TGTGCCAGCAGTGCTAGGCCGGACTCGTACCAAGAGACCCAGTACTTC. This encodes CASSARPDSYQETQYF.

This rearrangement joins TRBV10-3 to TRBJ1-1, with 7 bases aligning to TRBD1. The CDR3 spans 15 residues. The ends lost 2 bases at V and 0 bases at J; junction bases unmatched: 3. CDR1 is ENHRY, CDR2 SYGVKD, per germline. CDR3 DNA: TGTGCCATCAGTGAGACAGGGGACATGAACACTGAAGCTTTCTTT. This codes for CAISETGDMNTEAFF.

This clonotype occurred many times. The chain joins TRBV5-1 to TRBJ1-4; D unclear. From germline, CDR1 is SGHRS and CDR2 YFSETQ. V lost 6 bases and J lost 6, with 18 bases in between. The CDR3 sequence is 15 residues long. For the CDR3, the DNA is TGCGCCAGCAAGGATGCTGGTAGGGAGGATGAAAAACTGTTTTTT. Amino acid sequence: CASKDAGREDEKLFF.

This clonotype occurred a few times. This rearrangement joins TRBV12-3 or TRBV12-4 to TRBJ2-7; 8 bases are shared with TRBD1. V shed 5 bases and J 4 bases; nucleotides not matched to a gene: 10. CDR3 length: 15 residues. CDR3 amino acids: CASSPIGTGFYEQYF. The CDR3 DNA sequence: TGTGCCAGCAGTCCCATAGGGACAGGCTTTTACGAGCAGTACTTC.

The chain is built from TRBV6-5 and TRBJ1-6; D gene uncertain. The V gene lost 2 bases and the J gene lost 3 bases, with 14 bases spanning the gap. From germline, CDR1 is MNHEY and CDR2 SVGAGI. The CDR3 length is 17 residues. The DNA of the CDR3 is TGTGCCAGCAGTTACGATCAGTCCGGATTCTATAATTCACCCCTCCACTTT. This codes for CASSYDQSGFYNSPLHF.